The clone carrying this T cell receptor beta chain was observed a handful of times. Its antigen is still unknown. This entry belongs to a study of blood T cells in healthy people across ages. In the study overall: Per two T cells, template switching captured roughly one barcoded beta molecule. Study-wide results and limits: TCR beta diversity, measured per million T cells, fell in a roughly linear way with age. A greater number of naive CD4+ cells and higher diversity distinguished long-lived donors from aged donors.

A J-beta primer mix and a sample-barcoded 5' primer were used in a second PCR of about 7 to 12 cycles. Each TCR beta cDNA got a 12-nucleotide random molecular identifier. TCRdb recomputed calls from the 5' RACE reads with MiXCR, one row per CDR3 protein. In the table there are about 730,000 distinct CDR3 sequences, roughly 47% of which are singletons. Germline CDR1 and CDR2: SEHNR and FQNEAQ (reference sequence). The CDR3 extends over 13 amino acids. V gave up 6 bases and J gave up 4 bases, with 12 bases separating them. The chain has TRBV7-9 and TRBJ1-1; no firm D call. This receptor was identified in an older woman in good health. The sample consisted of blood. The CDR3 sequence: CASRFGQSTEAFF. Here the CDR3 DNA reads TGTGCCAGCAGGTTTGGTCAGTCCACTGAAGCTTTCTTT.